This is a list of T cell receptor beta chains from one sample in a study of blood T cell repertoires in COVID-19. Here immunoSEQ multiplex PCR was the method, and the copy in TCRdb shows in-frame clones only, minus some. The data contain 200,000 to 250,000 clones, approximately 90% of them singletons. Sequencing used peripheral blood. All receptors come from a man aged 30 to 39 with COVID-19, enrolled during active disease. CDR3s include the opening cysteine and the closing phenylalanine or tryptophan. A D gene is named only where the DNA matches it firmly. Some rows mark clone size as missing; the rest say once, few, many or name a class of expanded clone.

D	V	J	size	DNA	CDR3
TRBD1	TRBV9	TRBJ1-6	-	TGTGCCAGCAGCGTCACAGGGGGGGAAGCCCTCCACTTT	CASSVTGGEALHF
-	TRBV29-1	TRBJ1-4	-	TGCAGCGTTAGGACTTCTGGAGGTGAAAAACTGTTTTTT	CSVRTSGGEKLFF
TRBD2	TRBV19	TRBJ2-1	-	TGTGCCAGTAGTATGGGGACTAGCGGGGGCTACTACAATGAGCAGTTCTTC	CASSMGTSGGYYNEQFF
-	TRBV28	TRBJ1-2	-	TGTGCCAGCAGTTTTGGGACTCTCTATGGCTACACCTTC	CASSFGTLYGYTF
TRBD1	TRBV25-1	TRBJ1-1	-	TGTGCCAGCACCACCGACGACAGGGCTACTGAAGCTTTCTTT	CASTTDDRATEAFF
-	TRBV28	TRBJ1-5	-	TGTGCCAGCAGTTTAGGGGGCGATTATCAGCCCCAGCATTTT	CASSLGGDYQPQHF
-	TRBV19	TRBJ2-2	-	TGTGCCAGTAGTATAGAGGCGGGACAGCGTTGGCGCGAGCTGTTTTTT	CASSIEAGQRWRELFF
-	TRBV2	TRBJ1-2	-	TGTGCCAGCAGTGGGGTGAGAGGAGGCTACACCTTC	CASSGVRGGYTF
TRBD2	TRBV3-1/TRBV3-2	TRBJ2-1	-	TGTGCCAGCAGCCGGAGATATAGCGGGCAAAACTCCTACAATGAGCAGTTCTTC	CASSRRYSGQNSYNEQFF
-	TRBV11-2	TRBJ1-2	-	TGTGCCAGCAGCTTAGACCGGTGGGTAGACAGGACGGAAGGCTACACCTTC	CASSLDRWVDRTEGYTF
TRBD1	TRBV11-3	TRBJ2-7	-	TGTGCCAGCAGCTCTGGACAGGCAGAGCAGTACTTC	CASSSGQAEQYF
TRBD1	TRBV5-8	TRBJ1-3	few	TGTGCCAGCAGCTTTGGGGGACAGAGCTTCTCTGGAAACACCATATATTTT	CASSFGGQSFSGNTIYF
TRBD2	TRBV7-2	TRBJ2-1	once	TGTGCCAGCAGCTTACAACTAGCGGGGGGTCTGGGTGAGCAGTTCTTC	CASSLQLAGGLGEQFF
TRBD2	TRBV15	TRBJ2-7	once	TGTGCCACCGGTAGGGCTAGCGGGATGAAAGAGCAGTACTTC	CATGRASGMKEQYF
-	TRBV6-5	TRBJ1-5	-	TGTGCCAGCAGTTCCCGCTGGGCCAATAGCAATCAGCCCCAGCATTTT	CASSSRWANSNQPQHF
-	TRBV7-2	TRBJ2-7	-	TGTGCCAGCAGCTCGAGGGGCTTGACCGGGGGACGGTACGAGCAGTACTTC	CASSSRGLTGGRYEQYF
TRBD1	TRBV11-2	TRBJ1-1	-	TGTGCCAGCAGCTTAGTAGGGGGCGTATCTCTCTTT	CASSLVGGVSLF
-	TRBV16	TRBJ1-5	-	TGTGCCAGCAGCCCCCAGGGGCAGCCCCAGCATTTT	CASSPQGQPQHF
TRBD2	TRBV12-5	TRBJ2-5	-	TGTGCTAGTGGTTTGGCGAGGACTAGCGGAGCCCAAGAGACCCAGTACTTC	CASGLARTSGAQETQYF
TRBD1	TRBV15	TRBJ2-7	-	TGTGCCACCAGCAGAGGGGGATTTGGACAGGGCTACGAGCAGTACTTC	CATSRGGFGQGYEQYF
-	TRBV11-2	TRBJ2-7	-	TGTGCCAGCAGCTTAGGACAACTCTACGAGCAGTACTTC	CASSLGQLYEQYF
-	TRBV7-2	TRBJ1-1	-	TGTGCCAGCAGCTTAGAGGCAGGTCTCACTGAAGCTTTCTTT	CASSLEAGLTEAFF
-	TRBV19	TRBJ2-1	-	TGTGCCAGTACCGGACCCCCCGGGGGTCTAAACAATGAGCAGTTCTTC	CASTGPPGGLNNEQFF
-	TRBV12-1	TRBJ2-1	-	TGTGCCAGCAGCTTTGCGGGGGCGATCTACAATGAGCAGTTCTTC	CASSFAGAIYNEQFF
-	TRBV28	TRBJ2-4	-	TGTGCCAGCAGTCCCCAGGGAGCGGGAAACATTCAGTACTTC	CASSPQGAGNIQYF
-	TRBV28	TRBJ2-1	-	TGTGCCAGCAGTTTACCCCGCAATGAGCAGTTCTTC	CASSLPRNEQFF
-	TRBV29-1	TRBJ1-3	-	TGCAGCGTGACCAGGGGCACTGGAAACACCATATATTTT	CSVTRGTGNTIYF
-	TRBV6-5	TRBJ1-1	-	TGTGCCAGCAGTTATTCCCTGGCAGCTTTCTTT	CASSYSLAAFF
TRBD2	TRBV7-3	TRBJ2-1	-	TGTGCCAGCAGTGTTTGGGCGGGAGCCTACAATGAGCAGTTCTTC	CASSVWAGAYNEQFF
TRBD1	TRBV7-9	TRBJ1-1	-	TGTGCCAGCAGCCCTACCCAGGGGGCGTGGGCGGGATATACTGAAGCTTTCTTT	CASSPTQGAWAGYTEAFF
-	TRBV28	TRBJ1-1	-	TGTGCCAGCAGTTTATCACTTGCGCAGGGCACTGAAGCTTTCTTT	CASSLSLAQGTEAFF
-	TRBV19	TRBJ2-7	few	TGTGCCAGTAGTATAGTAGACACTTCCTACGAGCAGTACTTC	CASSIVDTSYEQYF
TRBD1	TRBV6-5	TRBJ1-4	-	TGTGCCAGCAGCCTACGACAGGGGAGTGAAAAACTGTTTTTT	CASSLRQGSEKLFF
-	TRBV18	TRBJ1-1	-	TGTGCCAGCTCACGTAACGTCGGGGGAAGAATTATGAACACTGAAGCTTTCTTT	CASSRNVGGRIMNTEAFF
TRBD1	TRBV6-5	TRBJ2-7	-	TGTGCCAACTCCCTGGGGGACAGACCCTACGAGCAGTACTTC	CANSLGDRPYEQYF
TRBD1	TRBV27	TRBJ1-4	-	TGTGCCACCGCCCAACAGGGGTTTTCTAATGAAAAACTGTTTTTT	CATAQQGFSNEKLFF